This record covers a single T cell receptor beta chain. All enrollees were about 18 to 100 years old and from fewer than 25 US areas. Participants had their cohort set by participant-reported clinical history. The CDR3 spans 14 residues. The ends were cut back, 4 bases at V and 2 bases at J, with 10 bases in the middle. Germline lookup yields CDR1 KGHDR and CDR2 SFDVKD. In the authors' workflow: Reference gene primer amplification gave nucleated cell count estimates. Clones were sequenced by immunoSEQ multiplex PCR, and TCRdb holds only the in-frame ones, with some missing. V and J calls and clone size come straight from that table; D and trimming were deduced from the DNA. The profile shows over 200,000 clones, roughly nine tenths of them singletons. These data are taken from a study of blood T cell repertoires in COVID-19. Whole-study context: T cells, B-cell-depleted T cells, or PBMCs provided the cDNA or gDNA that served as material.

Sequenced: PBMCs or T cells enriched from blood (not recorded which). J is TRBJ1-2 and V is TRBV24-1; D uncertain. The origin of this receptor is a human donor in a cohort exposed to, infected with or recovered from COVID-19 (not recorded which). The donor label of this sample is uncertain. The CDR3 sequence: CATSDPVINYGYTF. In DNA, the CDR3 is TGTGCCACCAGTGACCCAGTGATAAACTATGGCTACACCTTC.